This T cell receptor beta chain came from a study of cytomegalovirus exposure and HLA in healthy donors. Study findings and constraints: Cytomegalovirus-associated status was assigned to some 160 TCR beta chains. Later analysis identified a missense DCLRE1C variant that was linked to TCR beta V- and J-gene trimming. Association of 15,000 to 20,000 TCR beta sequences with HLA alleles was found at 0.05 false discovery rate in a later analysis.

This CDR3 contains 16 residues. The V gene's germline CDR1 is LGHNA and CDR2 YSLEER. V lost 3 bases and J lost 3; bases outside the gene matches: 10. PCR amplification relied on 60 Vbeta primers (plus 13 Jbeta primers). TCRdb's copy holds only in-frame clones and misses some; the assay was immunoSEQ multiplex PCR. The table for this sample gives 55,000 to 85,000 clones. A note on this clone: Its antigen is still unknown.

Source material: PBMCs. The TCR sequence derives from a female donor in good health and CMV-seropositive. V usage is TRBV4-3 and J usage is TRBJ1-2, with 7 bases identical to TRBD1. CDR3 coding DNA: TGCGCCAGCAGCCAGGACGACAGGGTTCTATACTATGGCTACACCTTC. It translates to CASSQDDRVLYYGYTF.